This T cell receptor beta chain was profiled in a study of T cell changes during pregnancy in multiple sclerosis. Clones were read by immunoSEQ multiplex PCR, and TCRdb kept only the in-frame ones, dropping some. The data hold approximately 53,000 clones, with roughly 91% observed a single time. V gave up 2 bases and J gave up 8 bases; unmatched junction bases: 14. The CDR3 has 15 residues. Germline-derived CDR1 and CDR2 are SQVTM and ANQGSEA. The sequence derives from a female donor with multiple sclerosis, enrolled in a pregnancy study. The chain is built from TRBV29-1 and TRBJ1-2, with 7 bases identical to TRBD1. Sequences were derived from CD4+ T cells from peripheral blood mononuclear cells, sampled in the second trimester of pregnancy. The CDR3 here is CSVESGSGTASGYTF. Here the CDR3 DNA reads TGCAGCGTTGAAAGCGGGTCCGGGACAGCTTCCGGCTACACCTTC.